These T cell receptor beta chains were read from a single sample in a study of blood T cell repertoires in COVID-19. The data were produced by immunoSEQ multiplex PCR, yet TCRdb's version contains in-frame clones alone and is incomplete. The sample lists about 170,000 clones; approximately 86% were seen once. The material sequenced was peripheral blood. All receptors derive from a woman older than 75 with COVID-19, enrolled during active disease. Each CDR3 is given with its conserved first and last residue. D genes are given only for firm matches. The size field is filled for only some rows; it gives once, few, many or a size class.

v_gene	j_gene	abundance	d_gene	CDR3nt	CDR3aa
TRBV5-6	TRBJ2-6	.	.	TGTGCCAGCAGCCTGGGGGCGTCTGGGGCCAACGTCCTGACTTTC	CASSLGASGANVLTF
TRBV7-9	TRBJ1-1	once	.	TGTGCCAGCAGCTTAGCTGGGGCCAGGGGCACTGAAGCTTTCTTT	CASSLAGARGTEAFF
TRBV24-1	TRBJ1-5	.	TRBD1	TGTGCCACCAGTGATTTGCAAGGCCAGGGGGCGGTATTCCCTCAGCCCCAGCATTTT	CATSDLQGQGAVFPQPQHF
TRBV12-5	TRBJ2-2	few	TRBD1	TGTGCTAGTGCCTTCGGGGGACAGGGAGGTGCCGGGGAGCTGTTTTTT	CASAFGGQGGAGELFF
TRBV13	TRBJ2-7	few	.	TGTGCCAGCAGCTTCACCTACTCCTACGAGCAGTACTTC	CASSFTYSYEQYF
TRBV11-2	TRBJ1-6	.	.	TGTGCCAGCAGCTCTCTCCGGGGGGCAGGCCTGGGGTCACCCCTCCACTTT	CASSSLRGAGLGSPLHF
TRBV5-1	TRBJ1-3	.	.	TGCGCCAGCAGCCCAGAGACAGGAGACTCTGGAAACACCATATATTTT	CASSPETGDSGNTIYF
TRBV18	TRBJ1-2	once	.	TGTGCCAGCTCGCCGGACATCCACCCCGTTGGCTACACCTTC	CASSPDIHPVGYTF
TRBV7-2	TRBJ2-1	.	.	TGTGCCAGCAGCTTAGCGTTACTAGTTCGAGAGCAGTTCTTC	CASSLALLVREQFF
TRBV5-1	TRBJ1-4	few	.	TGCGCCAGCAGCTTACAGGGATCGACTAATGAAAAACTGTTTTTT	CASSLQGSTNEKLFF
TRBV5-1	TRBJ2-7	.	TRBD1	TGCGCCAGCAGCCGGGGACAGGGGAACTACGAGCAGTACTTC	CASSRGQGNYEQYF
TRBV12-5	TRBJ1-1	.	TRBD1	TGTGCTAGTGGCCCTGCCCGGACAGGGGAAAATTTGCAGGCTTTCTTT	CASGPARTGENLQAFF
TRBV18	TRBJ1-5	few	.	TGTGCCAGCTCACTTCAGGGGAATCAGCCCCAGCATTTT	CASSLQGNQPQHF
TRBV4-1	TRBJ1-5	.	.	TGCGCCAGCAGCCAAGACGGGAATCAGCCCCAGCATTTT	CASSQDGNQPQHF
TRBV9	TRBJ2-1	.	.	TGTGCCAGCAGCGCCCGTTCCTACAATGAGCAGTTCTTC	CASSARSYNEQFF
TRBV5-1	TRBJ2-5	.	.	TGCGCCAGCAGCTTGGTAGGGGAAGAGACCCAGTACTTC	CASSLVGEETQYF
TRBV6-5	TRBJ2-5	.	TRBD2	TGTGCCAGCAGCCTAGGGACTAGCGGACGGACCCAGTACTTC	CASSLGTSGRTQYF
TRBV19	TRBJ2-1	.	TRBD1	TGTGCCAGTAGTGGGCTCGGGACAGGCTCCTACAATGAGCAGTTCTTC	CASSGLGTGSYNEQFF
TRBV3-1/TRBV3-2	TRBJ2-3	.	TRBD1	TGTGCCAGCAGCTCCCAGAGACAGGGAACCGATACGCAGTATTTT	CASSSQRQGTDTQYF
TRBV6-4	TRBJ2-2	once	.	TGTGCCAGCAGTAAGACAGGATCGAACACCGGGGAGCTGTTTTTT	CASSKTGSNTGELFF
TRBV3-1/TRBV3-2	TRBJ2-7	few	TRBD2	TGTGCCAGCAGCCAAATGGCTAGCGGAAGGTACGAGCAGTACTTC	CASSQMASGRYEQYF
TRBV9	TRBJ1-4	.	.	TGTGCCAGCAGCGTAGCCGGGGCTAATGAAAAACTGTTTTTT	CASSVAGANEKLFF
TRBV10-3	TRBJ2-5	.	.	TGTGCCATCAGTGATGGCACCCAAGAGACCCAGTACTTC	CAISDGTQETQYF
TRBV5-1	TRBJ2-4	.	TRBD1	TGCGCCAGCAGCTTGGCCGGGACAGGGGTGGGAAACATTCAGTACTTC	CASSLAGTGVGNIQYF
TRBV7-9	TRBJ1-1	.	.	TGTGCCAGCAGATCGACCGGGAGCCACCCTGAAGCTTTCTTT	CASRSTGSHPEAFF
TRBV14	TRBJ1-2	.	.	TGTGCCAGCAGCCCCCTGGGCGGGGACGGCTACACCTTC	CASSPLGGDGYTF